This T cell receptor beta chain stems from a study of blood T cell repertoires in COVID-19. For the study at large: PBMCs, B-cell-depleted T cells, or T cells provided the cDNA or gDNA that made up the material.

V shed 7 bases and J shed 1 base, with 8 bases lying between them. Per the germline V gene, CDR1 is LNHDA and CDR2 is SQIVND (reference sequence). The CDR3 spans 14 residues. Original processing notes: Counts of nucleated cells, estimated from reference gene primer amplification, were obtained. Measured with immunoSEQ multiplex PCR; TCRdb has only the in-frame clones, and not every one. V and J calls plus clone size are reproduced from that table; the DNA served to infer D and trimming. The sample has under 150,000 clones, about 84% seen once. The rearrangement links TRBV19 to TRBJ2-6; no reliable D call. Sequencing input: peripheral blood. The sequence was obtained from a man aged 45 to 65 with acute or convalescent COVID-19. The DNA of the CDR3 is TGTGCCAGTAACAACCCTTCTGGGGCCAACGTCCTGACTTTC. Protein: CASNNPSGANVLTF. The whole variable domain, filled in from reference TRBV19 and TRBJ2-6, reads DGGITQSPKYLFRKEGQNVTLSCEQNLNHDAMYWYRQDPGQGLRLIYYSQIVNDFQKGDIAEGYSVSREKKESFPLTVTSAQKNPTAFYLCASNNPSGANVLTFGAGSRLTVL.